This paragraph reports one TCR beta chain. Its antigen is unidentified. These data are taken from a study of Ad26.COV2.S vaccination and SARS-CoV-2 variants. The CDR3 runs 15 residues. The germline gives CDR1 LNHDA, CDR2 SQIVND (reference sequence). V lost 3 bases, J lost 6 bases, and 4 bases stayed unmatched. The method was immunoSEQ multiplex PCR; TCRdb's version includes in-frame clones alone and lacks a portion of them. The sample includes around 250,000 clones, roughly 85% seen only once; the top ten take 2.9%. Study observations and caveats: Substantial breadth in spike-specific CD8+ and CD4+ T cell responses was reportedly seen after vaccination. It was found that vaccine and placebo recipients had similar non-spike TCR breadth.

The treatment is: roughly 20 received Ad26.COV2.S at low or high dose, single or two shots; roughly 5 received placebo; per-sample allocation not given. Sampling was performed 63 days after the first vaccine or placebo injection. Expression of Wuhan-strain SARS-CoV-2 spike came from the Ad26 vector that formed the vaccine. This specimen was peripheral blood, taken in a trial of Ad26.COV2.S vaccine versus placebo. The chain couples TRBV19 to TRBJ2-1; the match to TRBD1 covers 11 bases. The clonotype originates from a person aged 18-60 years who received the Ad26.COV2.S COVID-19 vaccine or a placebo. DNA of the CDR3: TGTGCCAGTAGTATTCCCGGGACAGGGGGCAATGAGCAGTTCTTC. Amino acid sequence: CASSIPGTGGNEQFF.